This T cell receptor beta chain was found in a study of T cell changes during pregnancy in multiple sclerosis. CDR3 length: 21 amino acids. The V and J ends lost 4 bases and 0 bases respectively, with 30 bases between them. Germline V lookup: CDR1 MGHRA, CDR2 YSYEKL. Clones were read by immunoSEQ multiplex PCR, and TCRdb kept only the in-frame ones, dropping some. The table shows 45,000 to 55,000 clones, with about 91% occurring only once. J is TRBJ1-1 and V is TRBV4-1, with a tentative D call TRBD1 (6 bases). Sequencing used peripheral blood, obtained after pregnancy. The receptor was derived from a female donor with multiple sclerosis, enrolled in a pregnancy study. Written as DNA, the CDR3 is TGCGCCAGCAGCCTCCATGGGCAGGGGCAACGGGGAACAACCATGAACACTGAAGCTTTCTTT. It codes for CASSLHGQGQRGTTMNTEAFF.